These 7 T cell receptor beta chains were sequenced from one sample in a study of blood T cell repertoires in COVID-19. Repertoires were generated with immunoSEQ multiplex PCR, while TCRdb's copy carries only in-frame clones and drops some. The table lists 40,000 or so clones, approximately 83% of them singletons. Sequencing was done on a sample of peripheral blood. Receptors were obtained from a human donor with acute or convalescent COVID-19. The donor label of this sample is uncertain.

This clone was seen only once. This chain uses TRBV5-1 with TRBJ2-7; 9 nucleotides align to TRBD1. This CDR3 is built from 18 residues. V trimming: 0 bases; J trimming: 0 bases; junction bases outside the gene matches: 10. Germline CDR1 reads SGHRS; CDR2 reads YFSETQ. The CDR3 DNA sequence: TGCGCCAGCAGCTTGGCTCGATGGGACAGGGCCTTCTCCTACGAGCAGTACTTC. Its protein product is CASSLARWDRAFSYEQYF.

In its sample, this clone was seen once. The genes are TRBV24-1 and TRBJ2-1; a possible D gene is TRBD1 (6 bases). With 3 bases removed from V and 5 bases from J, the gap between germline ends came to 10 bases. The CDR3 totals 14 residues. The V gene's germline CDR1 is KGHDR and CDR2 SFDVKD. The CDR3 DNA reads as TGTGCCACCAGTGATCAAAACAGGGACAATGAGCAGTTCTTC. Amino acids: CATSDQNRDNEQFF.

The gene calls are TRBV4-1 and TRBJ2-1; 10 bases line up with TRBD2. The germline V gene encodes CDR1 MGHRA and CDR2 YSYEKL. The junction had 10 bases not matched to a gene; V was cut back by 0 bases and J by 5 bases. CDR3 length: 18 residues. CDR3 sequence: CASSQDDTSGTAHNEQFF. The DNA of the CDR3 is TGCGCCAGCAGCCAAGATGATACTAGCGGGACCGCCCACAATGAGCAGTTCTTC.

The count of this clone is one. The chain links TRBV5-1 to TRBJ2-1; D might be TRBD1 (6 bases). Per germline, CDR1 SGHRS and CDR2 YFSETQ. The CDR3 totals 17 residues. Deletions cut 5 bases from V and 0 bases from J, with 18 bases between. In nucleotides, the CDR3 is TGCGCCAGCAGTTTTAGTACAGGGTCGAGCTCCTACAATGAGCAGTTCTTC. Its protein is CASSFSTGSSSYNEQFF.

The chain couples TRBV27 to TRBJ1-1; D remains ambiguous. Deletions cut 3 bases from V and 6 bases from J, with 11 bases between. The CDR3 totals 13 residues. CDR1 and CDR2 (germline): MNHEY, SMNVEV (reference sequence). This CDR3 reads CASSLFRSAEAFF. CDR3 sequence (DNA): TGTGCCAGCAGTTTGTTTCGGTCCGCTGAAGCTTTCTTT.

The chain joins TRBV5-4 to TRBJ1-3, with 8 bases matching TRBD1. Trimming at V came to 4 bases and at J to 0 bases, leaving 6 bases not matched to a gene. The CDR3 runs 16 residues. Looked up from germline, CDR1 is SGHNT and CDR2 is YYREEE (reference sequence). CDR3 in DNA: TGTGCCAGCAGCCTGGGACAGGTTTTCTCTGGAAACACCATATATTTT. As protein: CASSLGQVFSGNTIYF.

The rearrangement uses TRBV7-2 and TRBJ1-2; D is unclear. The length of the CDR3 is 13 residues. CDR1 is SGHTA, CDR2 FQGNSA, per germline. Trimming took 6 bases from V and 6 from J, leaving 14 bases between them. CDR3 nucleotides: TGTGCCAGCAGGCGGGCCGGAGGGCATGGCTACACCTTC. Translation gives CASRRAGGHGYTF.